Described below is a single T cell receptor beta chain sequence and its context. This CDR3 spans 16 amino acids. Trimming removed 0 bases at V and 8 bases at J, with 18 bases between. Germline assignment: CDR1 SGHRS and CDR2 YFSETQ. The table came from immunoSEQ multiplex PCR; TCRdb's copy has only in-frame clones and leaves some out. The sample yields some 79,000 clones, just over 85% seen once. This entry is derived from a study of OX40 agonist ivuxolimab in advanced cancers. Looking at the study overall: A history of anti-PD-1, anti-PD-L1 or anti-CTLA-4 therapy was acceptable, and about 37% had some.

The sample consisted of CD4+ or CD8+ T cells sorted from blood, taken in a trial of the OX40 agonist ivuxolimab. The genes are TRBV5-1 and TRBJ2-1; TRBD2 is a possible D gene (6 bases). The receptor was isolated from an adult with an advanced solid tumor such as melanoma, head and neck, liver or kidney cancer. This CDR3 reads CASSLVGSGGRDEQFF. In nucleotides, the CDR3 is TGCGCCAGCAGCTTGGTCGGTAGCGGCGGTCGGGATGAGCAGTTCTTC.